This T cell receptor beta chain derives from a study of shared clonotypes between healthy human individuals. Overall study results and limits: Limited genetic and exposure-history diversity came from having few donors.

Of note for this clone: Its antigen is still unknown.

CDR1 and CDR2 from the germline V gene are ENHRY and SYGVKD. This CDR3 comprises 14 residues. Trimming removed 3 bases from V and 4 bases from J, with 12 bases in between. Naive-designated CD8 cells lacked CD45RO, were positively enriched for CCR7, and omitted terminally differentiated effector memory CD45RA+ cells. Original processing methods: In the immunoSEQ data, sequences were junction-only and lacked quality scores, so filtering differed. Profiling relied on immunoSEQ multiplex PCR, and the TCRdb table lists in-frame clones only, not all of them. That table supplies the V and J calls and clone size; D and trimming were determined from the DNA. The sample holds about 2.1 million clones, roughly 91% seen once.

Sequenced sample: naive CD8+ T cells from PBMCs. This chain connects TRBV10-3 to TRBJ1-2; D is unclear. The source is a man between 18 and 29 years old in good health. Some clones in this sample may be carry-over from other donors' samples. In DNA form, the CDR3 reads TGTGCCATCAGTGATGGGCAGTCTGTCTATGGCTACACCTTC. The encoded protein is CAISDGQSVYGYTF.